Listed below are T cell receptor beta chains from one sample, sequenced in a study of blood T cell repertoires in COVID-19. Sequencing used immunoSEQ multiplex PCR; TCRdb keeps in-frame clones, though not all of them. The repertoire has around 95,000 clones, less than 95% of them found once; the top ten carry about 5%. The sequencing sample was made of peripheral blood. The receptors come from a man aged 50 to 60 with acute or convalescent COVID-19. Both conserved end residues are part of each CDR3. D genes are given only for firm matches. A row's size may be missing; if present it is once, few, many or a size class.

D gene	V gene	J gene	clone size	CDR3 protein	CDR3 DNA
-	TRBV5-4	TRBJ1-1	-	CASSLGATHTEAFF	TGTGCCAGCAGCTTGGGGGCGACCCACACTGAAGCTTTCTTT
TRBD2	TRBV5-8	TRBJ2-2	-	CASGSPSGIANTGELFF	TGTGCCAGCGGGAGCCCTAGCGGGATAGCGAACACCGGGGAGCTGTTTTTT
TRBD2	TRBV19	TRBJ2-2	-	CASTWGLPGRKNTGELFF	TGTGCCAGTACCTGGGGACTGCCCGGGAGGAAGAACACCGGGGAGCTGTTTTTT
TRBD2	TRBV18	TRBJ2-7	-	CASSPPLASGKFEQYF	TGTGCCAGCTCACCACCGCTAGCTAGCGGGAAATTCGAGCAGTACTTC
-	TRBV3-1/TRBV3-2	TRBJ2-1	-	CASSHLSGPSLHEQFF	TGTGCCAGCAGCCACCTTAGCGGTCCTTCCCTACATGAGCAGTTCTTC
-	TRBV27	TRBJ2-1	-	CASSLGRLAYNEQFF	TGTGCCAGCAGTTTAGGGAGACTGGCCTACAATGAGCAGTTCTTC
-	TRBV28	TRBJ1-1	-	CASCGPRGPEAFF	TGTGCCAGCTGCGGTCCTCGAGGGCCTGAAGCTTTCTTT
-	TRBV12-3/TRBV12-4	TRBJ1-1	-	CASSLRDTEAFF	TGTGCCAGCAGTCTGAGGGACACTGAAGCTTTCTTT
-	TRBV3-1/TRBV3-2	TRBJ1-1	-	CASSQDTETGNTEAFF	TGTGCCAGCAGCCAGGATACCGAGACTGGGAACACTGAAGCTTTCTTT
TRBD2	TRBV15	TRBJ2-3	-	CATSRGAGEDTQYF	TGTGCCACCAGCAGAGGGGCGGGAGAGGATACGCAGTATTTT
-	TRBV18	TRBJ1-5	-	CASSPLVQGGGNQPQHF	TGTGCCAGCTCACCACTGGTTCAGGGTGGGGGCAATCAGCCCCAGCATTTT
-	TRBV5-6	TRBJ2-1	-	CASSWLGGSATLNEQFF	TGTGCCAGCAGCTGGCTTGGTGGTAGCGCAACGCTCAATGAGCAGTTCTTC
-	TRBV2	TRBJ1-4	-	CASKDVTGLNEKLFF	TGTGCCAGCAAGGATGTGACAGGTTTAAATGAAAAACTGTTTTTT
TRBD1	TRBV2	TRBJ1-4	once	CASSDWTGANEKLFF	TGTGCCAGCAGTGACTGGACAGGAGCGAATGAAAAACTGTTTTTT
TRBD1	TRBV7-8	TRBJ2-5	-	CASSFRAGTGGIETQYF	TGTGCCAGCAGCTTCAGGGCCGGGACAGGGGGTATTGAGACCCAGTACTTC
-	TRBV7-9	TRBJ2-1	-	CASSSLRGMEVNEQFF	TGTGCCAGCAGCTCCCTTAGGGGGATGGAAGTTAATGAGCAGTTCTTC
TRBD1	TRBV6-6	TRBJ1-5	-	CASRNPGGQPQHF	TGTGCCAGCAGAAACCCAGGGGGTCAGCCCCAGCATTTT